This T cell receptor beta chain was captured by sequencing in a study of cytomegalovirus exposure and HLA in healthy donors. The study sampled nominally healthy donors, though unrecorded immune exposures were likely. Study-level findings and limits: Most TCR beta V segments were productive about 90% or about 30% of the time in an earlier analysis. Among TCR sequences, most were rare, though some public TCRs appeared in many donors.

The study ran its PCR with 60 Vbeta and 13 Jbeta primers. Assay used: immunoSEQ multiplex PCR; TCRdb lists only in-frame clones, some missing. The data show some 150,000 clones, approximately 84% seen once. With respect to this clone: What it recognizes is unknown.

V lost 6 bases, J lost 4 bases, and 16 bases lay in between. The CDR3 has 15 residues. Germline V CDR1 and CDR2: MNHEY, SMNVEV (reference sequence). This receptor was identified in a man aged 30-40 years in good health and CMV-seropositive. This chain joins TRBV27 and TRBJ1-5, with D unclear. Sequenced sample: PBMCs. Here the CDR3 DNA reads TGTGCCAGCAGGCCGGGAAGTTTAGCAAATCAGCCCCAGCATTTT. It yields the protein CASRPGSLANQPQHF.